This passage covers 9 T cell receptor beta chains from one sample sequenced in a study of T cells in narcolepsy. This table comes from immunoSEQ multiplex PCR, and its TCRdb copy is limited to in-frame clones, with some not included. The table has 25,000 to 35,000 clones, 75% to 85% seen once. The sequencing sample was made of CD45RA- memory CD4+ T cells from PBMCs. These receptors were obtained from a human donor with narcolepsy.

This chain links TRBV28 with TRBJ2-1; 15 bases agree with TRBD2. There are 19 residues in the CDR3. V lost 3 bases and J lost 10; bases outside the gene matches: 16. Germline assignment: CDR1 MDHEN and CDR2 SYDVKM. The CDR3 region has the DNA TGTGCCAGCAGTTTCGTCGGACTAGCGGGAGGGCCAGGGTTTTGGGAGCAGTTCTTC. It encodes CASSFVGLAGGPGFWEQFF.

V is TRBV29-1 and J is TRBJ1-2; tentatively, D is TRBD1 (6 bases). The CDR3 loop spans 12 amino acids. CDR1 is SQVTM, CDR2 ANQGSEA, per germline. Trimming took off 6 bases at V and 4 bases at J, with 12 bases between the two ends. The CDR3 DNA sequence: TGCAGCGTCGCGGACAGCTCCTATGGCTACACCTTC. Its protein is CSVADSSYGYTF.

The V gene is TRBV6-1, the J gene TRBJ2-3, with D tentatively TRBD1 (5 bases). This CDR3 contains 15 residues. Trimming removed 2 bases from V and 4 bases from J, with 13 bases in between. Germline CDR1 and CDR2: MNHNS and SASEGT. DNA for the CDR3: TGTGCCAGCAGTGAAAGGGGTGTAGGCGCAGATACGCAGTATTTT. It is translated as CASSERGVGADTQYF.

This chain connects TRBV9 to TRBJ2-1; the D gene is possibly TRBD2 (6 bases). CDR1 and CDR2 from the germline V gene are SGDLS and YYNGEE. The CDR3 spans 18 residues. Between the trimmed V and J ends, which lost 0 bases and 7 bases, there was a span of 23 bases. In nucleotides, the CDR3 is TGTGCCAGCAGCGTAGGTAGTAGAGGAGGAGGGGATGGGAATGAGCAGTTCTTC. This gives the protein CASSVGSRGGGDGNEQFF.

The chain joins TRBV28 to TRBJ1-3; D perhaps matches TRBD1 (5 bases). The CDR3 totals 13 residues. With 7 bases removed from V and 3 bases from J, the gap between germline ends came to 10 bases. Per germline, CDR1 MDHEN and CDR2 SYDVKM. The DNA of the CDR3 is TGTGCCAGCACGGGACTTATTGGAAACACCATATATTTT. This gives the protein CASTGLIGNTIYF.

The J gene is TRBJ2-2, the V gene TRBV11-3; 8 nucleotides match TRBD1. This CDR3 region has 14 residues. Germline CDR1 and CDR2: SGHNT and YENEEA. V shed 4 bases, J shed 7 bases, and the junction held 5 bases outside the gene matches. In nucleotides, the CDR3 is TGTGCCAGCAGCTCAGGACAGGGACTCGGGGAGCTGTTTTTT. Protein product: CASSSGQGLGELFF.

This sequence joins TRBV6-5 and TRBJ2-7, with 9 bases lining up with TRBD1. The CDR3 is 15 amino acids. The V gene's germline CDR1 is MNHEY and CDR2 SVGAGI. V shed 5 bases, J shed 5 bases, and the junction held 10 bases outside the gene matches. The CDR3 region has the DNA TGTGCCAGCAGTGCAGACCTGGACAGGGGAGACGAGCAGTACTTC. This gives the protein CASSADLDRGDEQYF.

The rearrangement links TRBV5-1 to TRBJ1-1; 7 bases match TRBD1. The V segment lost 4 bases and the J segment 1 base; nucleotides outside the gene matches: 7. The CDR3 contains 15 residues. From germline, CDR1 is SGHRS and CDR2 YFSETQ. The CDR3 spells CASSAGTARNTEAFF. The DNA of the CDR3 is TGCGCCAGCAGCGCCGGGACAGCAAGGAACACTGAAGCTTTCTTT.

This clone was detected only once. This sequence joins TRBV30 and TRBJ1-1, with a weak D call TRBD1 (5 bases). The ends were cut back, 4 bases at V and 12 bases at J, with 15 bases in the middle. Germline V gene data show CDR1 as GTSNPN and CDR2 as SVGIG (reference sequence). CDR3 length: 11 amino acids. CDR3 coding DNA: TGTGCCTGGACGGGCCCGGGGGAGACTTTCTTT. Its protein product is CAWTGPGETFF.